The 18 T cell receptor beta chains below all came from one sample that was sequenced in a study of breast tumors, draining lymph nodes, adjacent tissues (dated by TCRdb to 2016 to 2017). The lymph node samples were taken from the axillary draining lymph nodes of breast cancer patients. The library was prepared using multiplex PCR. The listed sequencing device is Illumina HiSeq 2000. The raw public reads went through TCRdb reprocessing: fastp at Q25, MiXCR clone calling, in-frame beta chains kept. One record per CDR3 amino acid sequence lists the most common genes and DNA. The sample profile shows some 97,000 distinct CDR3 sequences; less than 25% of them were found once. The top ten clones comprise around 1.3% of the sample. Specimen: axillary lymph node tissue. Receptor source: a female donor with breast cancer. Some clones in this sample may be carry-over from other donors' samples.

This clonotype was seen ten or more times. The genes are TRBV5-1 and TRBJ2-1; D assignment may be TRBD1 or TRBD2 (6 bases each). Germline V CDR1 and CDR2: SGHRS, YFSETQ. The CDR3 is 14 amino acids. Trimming shortened V by 4 bases and J by 10 bases, and 18 bases separated the two germline ends. This chain's CDR3 is CASSPTGRTTEQFF. Here the CDR3 DNA reads TGCGCCAGCAGCCCAACAGGGAGGACAACGGAGCAGTTCTTC.

The chain recombines TRBV6-5 with TRBJ1-1; 8 bases line up with TRBD1. V shed 5 bases and J 7 bases; nucleotides not matched to a gene: 6. The CDR3 totals 13 residues. Germline CDR1 and CDR2: MNHEY and SVGAGI. DNA for the CDR3: TGTGCCAGCAGTGAAGGACAGGGCGTTGAAGCTTTCTTT. Translation: CASSEGQGVEAFF.

Note on this clonotype: A read error is possible here, since a much larger clone lies one base away. The V gene is TRBV16, the J gene TRBJ1-3; D is unclear. Trimming removed 0 bases at V and 4 bases at J, with 4 bases between. From germline, CDR1 is KGHSY and CDR2 FQNENV. The CDR3 spans 13 residues. CDR3 nucleotides: TGTGCCAGCAGCCAATCAATGGGAAACACCATATATTTT. Translated, it gives CASSQSMGNTIYF.

This clonotype was counted at least ten times. The chain uses TRBV20-1 and TRBJ2-7; TRBD1 agrees at 7 bases. After removal of 0 bases from V and 2 bases from J, the junction contained 7 bases not matched to a gene. CDR1 is DFQATT and CDR2 is SNEGSKA in the germline V gene (reference sequence). This CDR3 spans 15 amino acids. CDR3 coding DNA: TGCAGTGCTAGAGATGAAGGGACAGCGACCTACGAGCAGTACTTC. This gives the protein CSARDEGTATYEQYF.

As concerns this clonotype: A much larger clone sits a single nucleotide away, making a read error possible. The V call is TRBV3-1, the J call TRBJ2-7; D possibly corresponds to TRBD2 (7 bases). Germline values: CDR1 LGHDT, CDR2 YNNKEL (reference sequence). This CDR3 has 15 amino acids. The CDR3: CASSQVGGRNAEQHF. In nucleotides, the CDR3 is TGTGCCAGCAGCCAAGTGGGGGGGCGTAATGCCGAGCAGCACTTC.

Regarding this clonotype: A much bigger clone sits one base away, suggesting this may be a read error. This sequence joins TRBV11-2 and TRBJ2-1; D is perhaps TRBD2 (6 bases). CDR3 length: 16 amino acids. Trimming left V 1 base short and J 5 bases short, with 15 bases between. From germline, CDR1 is SGHAT and CDR2 FQNNGV. The CDR3 reads CASSLVGTRLNNEQFF. The CDR3 DNA follows: TGTGCCAGCAGCTTAGTGGGGACTCGACTTAACAATGAGCAGTTCTTC.

Of note for this clonotype: It may be a read error: a sequence one base away is much more abundant. The V gene is TRBV19, the J gene TRBJ1-5; 7 bases fit TRBD1. CDR1 LNHDA and CDR2 SQIVND come from the germline V gene (reference sequence). J was trimmed by 6 bases and V by 5 bases; bases with no gene match: 10. The CDR3 totals 15 residues. The DNA of the CDR3 is TGTGCCAGTAGTCAGGACAGGCGCCTCAGTCAGCCCCAGCATTTT. This translates into CASSQDRRLSQPQHF.

This clonotype was seen just once. A much larger clone lies a single base off, so this may be a read error. The rearrangement uses TRBV28 and TRBJ2-7; 8 positions match TRBD1. The CDR3 spans 13 residues. Germline V lookup: CDR1 MDHEN, CDR2 SYDVKM. CDR3 protein: CASTGTGTYEQCF. CDR3 DNA: TGTGCCAGCACCGGGACAGGTACCTACGAGCAGTGCTTC.

In its sample, this clonotype was seen a few times. V gene TRBV27 combines with J gene TRBJ2-3, with D hard to call. Trimming removed 5 bases from V and 4 bases from J, with 16 bases in between. The CDR3 sequence is 15 residues long. Germline values: CDR1 MNHEY, CDR2 SMNVEV (reference sequence). CDR3: CASSLTRGAADTQYF. The CDR3, as DNA: TGTGCCAGCAGTCTGACCCGTGGTGCAGCAGATACGCAGTATTTT.

This clonotype has just a few counts. The rearrangement uses TRBV3-1 and TRBJ1-2; the D gene is possibly TRBD1 (6 bases). The V end was cut by 4 bases, the J end by 2 bases, with 17 bases between. The germline V gene encodes CDR1 LGHDT and CDR2 YNNKEL (reference sequence). CDR3 size: 16 residues. The CDR3 bases are TGTGCCAGCAGCCCGGGGGGCGGCAGGCCAAACTATGGCTACACCTTC. Its translation is CASSPGGGRPNYGYTF.

Regarding this clonotype: The junction does not match germline at one end; this may be a read error. This chain uses TRBV5-1 with TRBJ2-7; no definite D call. CDR1 SGHRS and CDR2 YFSETQ come from the germline V gene. The CDR3 contains 12 residues. The CDR3 is CANSLQPYEQYF. The CDR3 DNA is TGCGCCAACAGCTTGCAACCCTACGAGCAGTACTTC.

This clonotype was detected once. With a much larger clone just one base away, this may be a read error. The chain joins TRBV27 to TRBJ1-2; no clear D. Germline CDR1 and CDR2: MNHEY and SMNVEV (reference sequence). V lost 5 bases to trimming and J lost 4 bases, with 8 bases between them. CDR3 length: 12 amino acids. The CDR3, as DNA: TGTGCCAGCAGTCCCAGCGGCTATGGCTACACCTTC. Translated, it gives CASSPSGYGYTF.

This clonotype was seen many times. This rearrangement joins TRBV9 to TRBJ2-7, with no clear D. V was shortened by 4 bases and J by 0 bases, with 11 bases between the two germline ends. Germline V gene sequence: CDR1 SGDLS, CDR2 YYNGEE. The CDR3 is made up of 14 amino acids. The CDR3 DNA is TGTGCCAGCAGCCTTACGACGGGCTCCTACGAGCAGTACTTC. Translated, it gives CASSLTTGSYEQYF.

The sample holds many counts of this clonotype. The J gene is TRBJ2-7, the V gene TRBV5-1; 11 nucleotides line up with TRBD1. The CDR3 loop spans 15 amino acids. Germline values: CDR1 SGHRS, CDR2 YFSETQ. The V and J ends lost 4 bases and 5 bases, in that order; junction bases with no gene match: 8. The CDR3 here is CASSGGGQGANEQYF. CDR3 sequence (DNA): TGCGCCAGCAGCGGGGGCGGACAGGGGGCAAACGAGCAGTACTTC.

This clonotype occurred many times. This chain connects TRBV24-1 to TRBJ2-5, with 11 bases matching TRBD1. Germline V gene sequence: CDR1 KGHDR, CDR2 SFDVKD. The V gene end was trimmed by 9 bases and the J gene end by 5 bases; junction bases not matched to a gene: 4. The CDR3 sequence is 13 residues long. Written as DNA, the CDR3 is TGTGCCACCGGACAGGGGGCAGGGGAGACCCAGTACTTC. It encodes CATGQGAGETQYF.

Regarding this clonotype: A much bigger clone sits one base away, suggesting this may be a read error. The rearrangement joins TRBV12-3 or TRBV12-4 to TRBJ2-7, with 8 positions matching TRBD2. This CDR3 has 13 amino acids. V was pared by 7 bases and J by 4 bases, with 6 bases of the junction left unmatched. In DNA form, the CDR3 reads TGTGCCAGCACCTGGACTAGCACGTACGAGCAGTACTTC. Residues: CASTWTSTYEQYF.

This clonotype was counted at least ten times. The J gene is TRBJ1-2, the V gene TRBV6-1; no firm D call. The CDR3 runs 14 residues. Trimming removed 2 bases at V and 6 bases at J, with 13 bases between. Germline CDR1 and CDR2: MNHNS and SASEGT. The CDR3 spells CASSENPKTDGYTF. The DNA for the CDR3 is TGTGCCAGCAGTGAAAACCCCAAGACCGATGGCTACACCTTC.

This clonotype showed up many times. The chain has TRBV9 and TRBJ1-3; 8 bases agree with TRBD1. Germline values: CDR1 SGDLS, CDR2 YYNGEE. With V trimmed by 0 bases and J by 4 bases, 6 bases remained unmatched. This CDR3 has 16 amino acids. The CDR3 protein is CASSVGTGGIGNTIYF. CDR3 sequence (DNA): TGTGCCAGCAGCGTAGGTACAGGGGGGATCGGAAACACCATATATTTT.